Each of the 24 T cell receptor beta chains below was sequenced from the same sample in a study of early T cells in non-severe SARS-CoV-2 infection. TCRdb ran MiXCR on the 5' RACE reads and lists one entry per CDR3 protein. The table lists 65,000 to 95,000 distinct CDR3 sequences, about 12% of them singletons, with 15% to 17% in the top ten. Sequencing was performed on whole blood, taken at baseline. Every receptor here comes from an adult who was a healthcare worker with PCR-confirmed SARS-CoV-2 infection or an uninfected control (not recorded which). The donor label of this sample is uncertain.

In this sample, this clonotype turned up a few times. The chain employs TRBV20-1 and TRBJ2-3; 10 bases map to TRBD1. CDR1 is DFQATT, CDR2 SNEGSKA, per germline (reference sequence). CDR3 length equals 14 residues. Trimming at V came to 6 bases and at J to 4 bases, leaving 7 bases not matched to a gene. In nucleotides, the CDR3 is TGCAGTGCCCCCCCGGGACAGGGGTCAGATACGCAGTATTTT. It yields the protein CSAPPGQGSDTQYF.

The gene calls are TRBV7-2 and TRBJ1-2; no definite D call. Germline CDR1 is SGHTA and CDR2 is FQGNSA. With 5 bases removed from V and 6 bases from J, the gap between germline ends came to 13 bases. The CDR3 spans 13 residues. The CDR3 DNA reads as TGTGCCAGCAGCCCCAGACCGGACCATGGCTACACCTTC. It specifies CASSPRPDHGYTF.

This clonotype was picked up a small number of times. The gene calls are TRBV6-6 and TRBJ2-7; no reliable D call. V lost 0 bases and J lost 2, with 8 bases in between. Per germline, CDR1 MNHNY and CDR2 SVGAGI (reference sequence). The CDR3 is made up of 14 amino acids. The CDR3 loop reads CASSYSGWTYEQYF. CDR3 DNA: TGTGCCAGCAGTTACTCGGGCTGGACCTACGAGCAGTACTTC.

The rearrangement links TRBV20-1 to TRBJ1-3, with a weak D call TRBD1 (6 bases). V dropped 6 bases and J dropped 2 bases, with 14 bases sitting between them. This CDR3 is 14 amino acids long. Germline loops: CDR1 DFQATT, CDR2 SNEGSKA (reference sequence). CDR3 loop: CSAPPQGPGNTIYF. The DNA for the CDR3 is TGCAGTGCCCCACCCCAGGGGCCTGGAAACACCATATATTTT.

In this sample, this clonotype turned up many times. The J gene is TRBJ2-6, the V gene TRBV7-9; D is undetermined. Germline V lookup: CDR1 SEHNR, CDR2 FQNEAQ (reference sequence). Trimming cost V 2 bases and J 0 bases, with 8 bases left between them. The CDR3 is made up of 16 amino acids. CDR3 in DNA: TGTGCCAGCAGCTTAAGGCAGATCTCTGGGGCCAACGTCCTGACTTTC. Residues: CASSLRQISGANVLTF. The whole variable domain, filled in from reference TRBV7-9 and TRBJ2-6, reads DTGVSQNPRHKITKRGQNVTFRCDPISEHNRLYWYRQTLGQGPEFLTYFQNEAQLEKSRLLSDRFSAERPKGSFSTLEIQRTEQGDSAMYLCASSLRQISGANVLTFGAGSRLTVL.

The CDR3 nucleotides read TGCAGCGTTGCCAACAGGTCATCCACCAATGAGCAGTTCTTC. Translated, it gives CSVANRSSTNEQFF. The chain combines TRBV29-1 with TRBJ2-1, with a weak D call TRBD1 (5 bases). Germline loops: CDR1 SQVTM, CDR2 ANQGSEA. There are 14 residues in the CDR3. The V and J ends lost 4 bases and 6 bases respectively, with 16 bases between them.

This clonotype was detected a few times. The chain recombines TRBV18 with TRBJ2-5; D not resolved. V was cut by 3 bases and J by 0 bases, with 14 bases left in between. Germline CDR1 reads KGHSH; CDR2 reads LQKENI. The CDR3 consists of 16 residues. CDR3 in DNA: TGTGCCAGCTCACCCGCTGCAGCCTTGTACCAAGAGACCCAGTACTTC. It is translated as CASSPAAALYQETQYF.

This clonotype was counted only a few times. This chain connects TRBV20-1 to TRBJ2-7; 11 nucleotides line up with TRBD2. V dropped 1 base and J dropped 4; count of bases not matched to a gene: 9. The CDR3 extends over 16 amino acids. CDR1 is DFQATT, CDR2 SNEGSKA, per germline (reference sequence). This CDR3 reads CSARGVLAGAAYEQYF. The CDR3 DNA is TGCAGTGCTAGAGGCGTACTAGCGGGAGCAGCTTACGAGCAGTACTTC.

The genes are TRBV5-4 and TRBJ2-1; 7 nucleotides align to TRBD1. The trim removed 6 bases at V and 0 bases at J, leaving 6 bases unmatched. Germline V gene data show CDR1 as SGHNT and CDR2 as YYREEE (reference sequence). The CDR3 totals 15 residues. CDR3 loop: CASTPRGPSYNEQFF. The CDR3 DNA follows: TGTGCCAGCACCCCGAGGGGGCCCTCCTACAATGAGCAGTTCTTC.

This clonotype was picked up many times. The J gene is TRBJ2-3, the V gene TRBV15; D is perhaps TRBD2 (7 bases). This CDR3 comprises 16 residues. Trimming took 3 bases from V and 4 from J, leaving 17 bases between them. Germline V gene sequence: CDR1 LNHNV, CDR2 YYDKDF (reference sequence). The CDR3 sequence is CATSSLTAGAPDTQYF. CDR3 sequence (DNA): TGTGCCACCAGCAGCCTAACGGCGGGGGCCCCAGATACGCAGTATTTT.

In regard to this clonotype: It may be a read error: a sequence one base away is much more abundant. The chain is built from TRBV29-1 and TRBJ1-1; TRBD1 is a possible D gene (5 bases). This CDR3 region has 13 residues. The V and J ends lost 1 base and 6 bases respectively, with 12 bases between them. CDR1 and CDR2 from the germline V gene are SQVTM and ANQGSEA. CDR3 protein: CSVEGQINAEAFF. The CDR3 nucleotides are TGCAGCGTTGAAGGACAGATTAACGCTGAAGCTTTCTTT.

The chain carries TRBV30 and TRBJ1-2, with 8 bases identical to TRBD1. Unmatched junction bases numbered 8, after V lost 0 bases and J lost 8 bases. Germline values: CDR1 GTSNPN, CDR2 SVGIG (reference sequence). The CDR3 has 14 residues. CDR3 sequence reads: CAWSVRDRRRGYTF. The CDR3, as DNA: TGTGCCTGGAGTGTAAGGGACAGGCGTCGGGGCTACACCTTC.

Ten or more counts support this clonotype. The gene calls are TRBV9 and TRBJ2-3; D unresolved. The ends were cut back, 5 bases at V and 2 bases at J, with 12 bases in the middle. This CDR3 contains 14 residues. The V gene's germline CDR1 is SGDLS and CDR2 YYNGEE. DNA of the CDR3: TGTGCCAGCAGTCCTAGGACGTCCACAGATACGCAGTATTTT. Translating it yields CASSPRTSTDTQYF.

The chain combines TRBV9 with TRBJ2-1, with 9 nucleotides matching TRBD2. The CDR3 is made up of 15 amino acids. Germline assignment: CDR1 SGDLS and CDR2 YYNGEE. V lost 1 base and J lost 4; bases outside the gene matches: 3. The CDR3 nucleotides are TGTGCCAGCAGCGTAAGCGGGGGGCTATACAATGAGCAGTTCTTC. Translation gives CASSVSGGLYNEQFF. Variable domain in full (rest from reference TRBV9 and TRBJ2-1): DSGVTQTPKHLITATGQRVTLRCSPRSGDLSVYWYQQSLDQGLQFLIQYYNGEERAKGNILERFSAQQFPDLHSELNLSSLELGDSALYFCASSVSGGLYNEQFFGPGTRLTVL.

At least ten counts were recorded for this clonotype. The V call is TRBV15, the J call TRBJ2-7, with a tentative D call TRBD1 (6 bases). Germline V lookup: CDR1 LNHNV, CDR2 YYDKDF (reference sequence). This CDR3 is 15 amino acids long. Trimming shortened V by 1 base and J by 6 bases, and 16 bases separated the two germline ends. This chain's CDR3 is CATSRGGQTLSEQYF. The CDR3 DNA follows: TGTGCCACCAGCAGAGGTGGACAGACCCTCTCCGAGCAGTACTTC.

This clonotype was seen repeatedly, ten times or more. V gene TRBV27 combines with J gene TRBJ1-1; no reliable D call. Between the trimmed V and J ends, which lost 0 bases and 4 bases, there was a span of 12 bases. This CDR3 contains 15 residues. CDR1 is MNHEY, CDR2 SMNVEV, per germline (reference sequence). The CDR3 DNA reads as TGTGCCAGCAGTTTATCCCCCGTGGGTTCCACTGAAGCTTTCTTT. Translating gives CASSLSPVGSTEAFF.

The CDR3 DNA reads TGTGCCACCAGTGACGGGCGAAGGGGCAACACAGATACGCAGTATTTT. Protein product: CATSDGRRGNTDTQYF. This chain joins TRBV24-1 and TRBJ2-3; possible D gene TRBD1, 5 bases. This CDR3 comprises 16 residues. Per the germline V gene, CDR1 is KGHDR and CDR2 is SFDVKD. The V end lost 4 bases, the J end lost 2 bases, and 15 bases lay between the germline ends.

Here the CDR3 reads CASSRGTTEAFF. The CDR3 region has the DNA TGTGCCAGCAGTCGGGGGACCACTGAAGCTTTCTTT. This chain joins TRBV6-5 and TRBJ1-1, with a weak D call TRBD1 (5 bases). The length of the CDR3 is 12 residues. Germline CDR1 reads MNHEY; CDR2 reads SVGAGI. Trimming shortened V by 5 bases and J by 4 bases, and 8 bases separated the two germline ends.

V is TRBV4-1 and J is TRBJ1-6, with 8 bases matching TRBD1. This CDR3 comprises 17 residues. V lost 3 bases, J lost 9 bases, and 13 bases stayed unmatched. Germline CDR1 MGHRA, CDR2 YSYEKL. The CDR3 bases are TGCGCCAGCAGCCATGCTGGCCTCAGGGGGCGATTTTCACCCCTCCACTTT. Amino acid sequence: CASSHAGLRGRFSPLHF.

This clonotype has just a few counts. The chain recombines TRBV3-1 with TRBJ2-1, with 11 bases identical to TRBD2. The CDR3 spans 21 residues. CDR1 and CDR2 (germline): LGHDT, YNNKEL (reference sequence). Trimming at V came to 0 bases and at J to 14 bases, leaving 27 bases not matched to a gene. The CDR3 protein is CASSQESLPGLADQSGCLEFF. In nucleotides, the CDR3 is TGTGCCAGCAGCCAAGAATCCCTCCCGGGACTAGCGGACCAGTCCGGATGTTTGGAGTTCTTC.

This clonotype came up a few times. This chain links TRBV9 with TRBJ2-7, with TRBD1 matching 7 bases. V shed 0 bases and J 3 bases; nucleotides not matched to a gene: 6. Per the germline V gene, CDR1 is SGDLS and CDR2 is YYNGEE. There are 15 residues in the CDR3. The CDR3 sequence: CASSVGWDSLYEQYF. The DNA of the CDR3 is TGTGCCAGCAGCGTAGGTTGGGACAGCCTCTACGAGCAGTACTTC.

The chain joins TRBV4-3 to TRBJ1-4; D possibly corresponds to TRBD1 (6 bases). The CDR3 is 19 residues long. V was pared by 0 bases and J by 0 bases, with 17 bases between. The germline V gene encodes CDR1 LGHNA and CDR2 YSLEER. Here the CDR3 DNA reads TGCGCCAGCAGCCAAGACCGGGACACTCAATCTCCAACTAATGAAAAACTGTTTTTT. It is translated as CASSQDRDTQSPTNEKLFF.

This clonotype was counted between two and nine times. The V gene is TRBV30, the J gene TRBJ2-2; the D is unclear. Trimming stripped 7 bases from V and 3 bases from J, with 6 bases between. CDR1 GTSNPN and CDR2 SVGIG come from the germline V gene (reference sequence). The CDR3 sequence is 11 residues long. The CDR3 spells CALGDTGELFF. CDR3 nucleotides: TGTGCCTTAGGTGACACCGGGGAGCTGTTTTTT.

The chain couples TRBV9 to TRBJ2-3; 10 bases fit TRBD1. This CDR3 is 15 amino acids long. Trimming at V came to 3 bases and at J to 5 bases, leaving 6 bases not matched to a gene. Germline CDR1 SGDLS, CDR2 YYNGEE. The CDR3 DNA follows: TGTGCCAGCAGCGCGACAGGGGGCCGTGTAGATACGCAGTATTTT. It translates to CASSATGGRVDTQYF.